The 11 T cell receptor beta chains below all came from one sample that was sequenced in a study of CD8 T cells in ankylosing spondylitis. Study outcomes and limitations: There was a TCR beta motif, made of fewer than 10 highly homologous variants, that appeared characteristic of ankylosing spondylitis blood.

Via MiXCR, TCRdb re-called the 5' RACE reads, giving one row per CDR3 protein. The sample holds about 750,000 distinct CDR3 sequences, 15% to 20% seen once. Antigens for these TCRs are unknown. Material for sequencing was blood, either unsorted or a sorted T cell fraction (not recorded which). The receptors were sampled from a male donor with ankylosing spondylitis.

V is TRBV11-1 and J is TRBJ2-3; maybe TRBD1 (6 bases). Deletions cut 5 bases from V and 1 base from J, with 16 bases between. Germline V gene data show CDR1 as SGHAT and CDR2 as FQDESV (reference sequence). The CDR3 runs 16 residues. CDR3 in amino acids: CASSLLASGGTDTQYF. Written as DNA, the CDR3 is TGTGCCAGCAGCCTACTGGCGTCAGGGGGCACAGATACGCAGTATTTT.

The CDR3 nucleotides read TGTGCCAGCAGCCGGACAGGGTGGAATGAGCAGTTCTTC. This translates into CASSRTGWNEQFF. The V gene is TRBV6-1, the J gene TRBJ2-1; 8 positions match TRBD1. Germline trimming cut 6 bases from V and 7 bases from J; bases unmatched to any gene: 5. The length of the CDR3 is 13 residues. Looked up from germline, CDR1 is MNHNS and CDR2 is SASEGT.

This clonotype was found a few times. The CDR3 region is CASSSPNSYEQYF. The CDR3, as DNA: TGTGCCAGCAGTTCCCCTAACTCCTACGAGCAGTACTTC. The chain couples TRBV12-3 or TRBV12-4 to TRBJ2-7; D uncertain. The CDR3 contains 13 residues. Trimming took 4 bases from V and 0 from J, leaving 7 bases between them.

The chain recombines TRBV5-1 with TRBJ1-2; 7 nucleotides align to TRBD1. The V gene end was trimmed by 0 bases and the J gene end by 7 bases; junction bases not matched to a gene: 9. The CDR3 length is 15 residues. Germline lookup yields CDR1 SGHRS and CDR2 YFSETQ. The CDR3 here is CASSLAPTTGTGYTF. The CDR3 DNA is TGCGCCAGCAGCTTGGCTCCCACGACAGGGACTGGCTACACCTTC.

The J gene is TRBJ1-1, the V gene TRBV11-3; no clear D. Deletions cut 3 bases from V and 0 bases from J, with 8 bases between. This CDR3 has 14 amino acids. The germline V gene encodes CDR1 SGHNT and CDR2 YENEEA. The DNA for the CDR3 is TGTGCCAGCAGCTTGCGCCAGTTGAACACTGAAGCTTTCTTT. The encoded protein is CASSLRQLNTEAFF. Full variable domain (outside the CDR3, taken from reference TRBV11-3 and TRBJ1-1): EAGVVQSPRYKIIEKKQPVAFWCNPISGHNTLYWYLQNLGQGPELLIRYENEEAVDDSQLPKDRFSAERLKGVDSTLKIQPAELGDSAVYLCASSLRQLNTEAFFGQGTRLTVV.

The table lists this clonotype with a few counts. The rearrangement uses TRBV27 and TRBJ2-1; 8 nucleotides line up with TRBD2. Germline trimming cut 10 bases from V and 0 bases from J; bases unmatched to any gene: 5. The CDR3 is made up of 14 amino acids. Germline V CDR1 and CDR2: MNHEY, SMNVEV (reference sequence). CDR3 nucleotides: TGTGCCACAGCGGGGGATATCTCCTACAATGAGCAGTTCTTC. Translated: CATAGDISYNEQFF.

This chain connects TRBV2 to TRBJ2-1; the D gene is possibly TRBD2 (5 bases). V was pared by 3 bases and J by 9 bases, with 15 bases between. The CDR3 runs 14 residues. CDR1 and CDR2 (germline): SNHLY, FYNNEI. CDR3 DNA: TGTGCCAGCAGTGAGACGTCTAGCTCGACTGAGCAGTTCTTC. Amino acids: CASSETSSSTEQFF. Combining the CDR3 with reference TRBV2 and TRBJ2-1 gives the whole variable domain EPEVTQTPSHQVTQMGQEVILRCVPISNHLYFYWYRQILGQKVEFLVSFYNNEISEKSEIFDDQFSVERPDGSNFTLKIRSTKLEDSAMYFCASSETSSSTEQFFGPGTRLTVL.

This clonotype was counted between two and nine times. This chain links TRBV7-9 with TRBJ2-3; D might be TRBD1 (6 bases). With 5 bases removed from V and 2 bases from J, the gap between germline ends came to 17 bases. Germline CDR1 is SEHNR and CDR2 is FQNEAQ (reference sequence). The CDR3 runs to 16 residues. CDR3 loop: CASSPSPDRNTDTQYF. CDR3 nucleotide sequence: TGTGCCAGCAGCCCTAGCCCGGACAGAAACACAGATACGCAGTATTTT.

The V call is TRBV20-1, the J call TRBJ2-1; 9 bases are shared with TRBD2. Unmatched junction bases numbered 5, after V lost 2 bases and J lost 3 bases. This CDR3 spans 15 amino acids. CDR1 DFQATT and CDR2 SNEGSKA come from the germline V gene (reference sequence). The CDR3 loop is CSARPLAGLYNEQFF. The CDR3, as DNA: TGCAGTGCTAGACCCCTAGCGGGGCTCTACAATGAGCAGTTCTTC.

CDR3 nucleotides: TGCAGTGCTAGATTCGGACGGACTAACTATGGCTACACCTTC. This encodes CSARFGRTNYGYTF. The genes are TRBV20-1 and TRBJ1-2; no clear D. Germline CDR1 is DFQATT and CDR2 is SNEGSKA (reference sequence). Trimming cost V 2 bases and J 0 bases, with 10 bases left between them. This CDR3 contains 14 residues.

This clonotype was seen a few times. J is TRBJ1-4 and V is TRBV7-9; 7 bases are shared with TRBD1. CDR1 and CDR2 (germline): SEHNR, FQNEAQ (reference sequence). The CDR3 sequence is 15 residues long. Unmatched junction bases numbered 6, after V lost 5 bases and J lost 3 bases. CDR3 residues: CASSPGQVPNEKLFF. CDR3 bases: TGTGCCAGCAGCCCCGGACAGGTTCCTAATGAAAAACTGTTTTTT.